This T cell receptor beta chain was retrieved from a study of vaccination and CD4 T cells after COVID-19. Study as a whole: Taking of post-vaccine samples occurred a median around 72 days after dose two (range 14 to 241). Study-wide results and caveats: Recorded median SARS-CoV-2-reactive clonotype numbers increased from approximately 21 to 40 without reaching significance.

Researchers used the Oncomine TCR Beta short-read assay to sequence DNA from cultured CD4+ T cells. Genomic DNA was taken out of cultured CD4+ T cells by extraction. TCRdb analysed the PCR reads with MiXCR anew, one entry per CDR3 protein. The table lists around 4,100 distinct CDR3 sequences, more than 35% of them singletons. The count of this clonotype is one. Its specificity is not known. Specified treatment: roughly ten-day PBMC culture with coronavirus spike peptide pools or control peptides (ViraFEST assay). Culture conditions combined two million PBMCs per well with 10 IU/ml IL-2 and roughly 9.1 ug/ml peptide pools. V lost 1 base to trimming and J lost 8 bases, with 15 bases between them. This CDR3 contains 15 residues. Per the germline V gene, CDR1 is GTSNPN and CDR2 is SVGIG (reference sequence).

Material: CD4+ T cells from blood, cultured in vitro. The rearrangement links TRBV30 to TRBJ1-6, with a possible D match to TRBD1 (5 bases). The sequence derives from a human donor who had recovered from COVID-19. CDR3 amino acids: CAWSGDPRGYSPLHF. The CDR3 coding sequence is TGTGCCTGGAGTGGGGACCCCCGGGGCTATTCACCCCTCCACTTT.